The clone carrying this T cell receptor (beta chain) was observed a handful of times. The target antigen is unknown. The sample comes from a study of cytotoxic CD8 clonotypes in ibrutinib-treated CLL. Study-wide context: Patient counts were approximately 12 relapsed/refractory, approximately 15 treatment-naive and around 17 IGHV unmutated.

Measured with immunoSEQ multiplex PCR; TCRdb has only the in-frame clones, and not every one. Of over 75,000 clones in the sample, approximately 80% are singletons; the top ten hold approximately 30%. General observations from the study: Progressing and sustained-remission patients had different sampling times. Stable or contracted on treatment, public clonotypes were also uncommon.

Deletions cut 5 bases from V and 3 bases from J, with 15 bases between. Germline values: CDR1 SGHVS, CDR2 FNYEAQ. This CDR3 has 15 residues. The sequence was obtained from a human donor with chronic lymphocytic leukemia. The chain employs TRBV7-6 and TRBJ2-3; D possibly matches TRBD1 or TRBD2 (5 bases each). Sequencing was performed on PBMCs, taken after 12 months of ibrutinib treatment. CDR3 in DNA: TGTGCCAGCAGCCCGCTGGGACGTGGGACAGATACGCAGTATTTT. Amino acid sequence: CASSPLGRGTDTQYF.